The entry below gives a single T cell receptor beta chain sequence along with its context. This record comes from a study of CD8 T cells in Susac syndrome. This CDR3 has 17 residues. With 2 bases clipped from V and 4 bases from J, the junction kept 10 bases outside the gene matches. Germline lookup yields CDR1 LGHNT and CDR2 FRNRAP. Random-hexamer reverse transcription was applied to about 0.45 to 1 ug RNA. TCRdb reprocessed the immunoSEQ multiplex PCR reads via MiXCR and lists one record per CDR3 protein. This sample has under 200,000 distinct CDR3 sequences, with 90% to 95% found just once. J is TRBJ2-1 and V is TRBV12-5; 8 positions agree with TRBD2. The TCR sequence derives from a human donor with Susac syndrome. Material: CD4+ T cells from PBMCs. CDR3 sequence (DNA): TGTGCTAGTGGTTTGTGGGTAGCGGGAATTGCATACAATGAGCAGTTCTTC. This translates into CASGLWVAGIAYNEQFF.